This T cell receptor beta chain appears in the sequencing data of a study of identical twins. Notes on the study in general: Model-predicted out-of-frame TCR alpha sharing fell below observed values in monozygotic twins.

This CDR3 contains 14 residues. Germline V gives CDR1 MGHRA, CDR2 YSYEKL. V was cut by 4 bases and J by 0 bases, with 9 bases left in between. TCRdb used MiXCR to reprocess the 5' RACE reads, holding one entry per CDR3 protein. The repertoire holds about 220,000 distinct CDR3 sequences, with roughly 7.5% as singletons. This clonotype was seen repeatedly, ten times or more. Its specificity is not known. This sample also belongs to another study, concerning yellow fever vaccine responses in identical twins.

This clonotype was sampled from a woman aged 18-35 years in good health. The J gene is TRBJ1-1, the V gene TRBV4-1; weak D call: TRBD1 (6 bases). The source material was CD8+ T cells sorted from blood. CDR3 loop: CASSLGTLNTEAFF. The CDR3 nucleotides read TGCGCCAGCAGCCTAGGGACATTGAACACTGAAGCTTTCTTT.